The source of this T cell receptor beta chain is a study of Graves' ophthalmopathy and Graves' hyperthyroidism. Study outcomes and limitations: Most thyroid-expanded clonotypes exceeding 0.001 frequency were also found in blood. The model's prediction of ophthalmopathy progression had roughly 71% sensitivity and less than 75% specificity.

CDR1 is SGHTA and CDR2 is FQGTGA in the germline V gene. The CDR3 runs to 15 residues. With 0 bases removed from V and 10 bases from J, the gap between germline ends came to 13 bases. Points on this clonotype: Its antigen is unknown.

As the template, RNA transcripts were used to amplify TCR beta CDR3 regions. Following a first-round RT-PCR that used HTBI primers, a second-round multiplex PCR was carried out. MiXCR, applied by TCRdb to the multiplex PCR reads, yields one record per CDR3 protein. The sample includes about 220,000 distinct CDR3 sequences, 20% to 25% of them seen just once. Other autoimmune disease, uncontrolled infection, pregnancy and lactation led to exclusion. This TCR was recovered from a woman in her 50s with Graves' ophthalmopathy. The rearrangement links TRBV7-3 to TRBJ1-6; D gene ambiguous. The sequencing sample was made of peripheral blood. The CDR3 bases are TGTGCCAGCAGCTTAACGGTTGGCCCCAAGTCACCCCTCCACTTT. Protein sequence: CASSLTVGPKSPLHF.